The rows below give T cell receptor beta chains drawn from one sample of a study of early T cells in non-severe SARS-CoV-2 infection. TCRdb re-analysed the 5' RACE reads in MiXCR, keeping a single row per CDR3 protein. The table lists about 35,000 distinct CDR3 sequences, approximately 6% of them singletons. Material for sequencing was whole blood. Receptor source: an adult who was a healthcare worker with PCR-confirmed SARS-CoV-2 infection or an uninfected control (not recorded which). CDR3s leave out the opening cysteine and the closing phenylalanine or tryptophan. Each record gives: J gene, clone size, V gene, CDR3 protein. A clone size is listed for some rows: how often the clone was seen (once, few, many), or a class if it is expanded.

TRBJ1-6 | many | TRBV12-3/TRBV12-4 | ASTEGVRPLH
TRBJ2-7 | many | TRBV11-2 | ASSSLTVRSYEQY
TRBJ2-5 | - | TRBV10-3 | AISLGRQETQY
TRBJ2-2 | - | TRBV11-2 | ASSPGLAGGRTGELF
TRBJ1-5 | many | TRBV24-1 | ATSDSRNNQPQH
TRBJ2-3 | many | TRBV11-2 | ASSSRKGADTQY
TRBJ2-2 | - | TRBV5-1 | ASSWELGTGELF
TRBJ1-1 | many | TRBV29-1 | SVYRNTEAF
TRBJ2-1 | - | TRBV3-2 | ASSQDARQDNEQF
TRBJ2-7 | many | TRBV24-1 | ATSDLPSGVYEQY
TRBJ2-3 | many | TRBV20-1 | SARDPQGSDTQY
TRBJ1-3 | many | TRBV21-1 | ASSKAWGQGSSGNTIY
TRBJ2-5 | few | TRBV11-2 | ASSLDLAGETQY
TRBJ1-1 | few | TRBV7-9 | ASSSGRTNTEAF
TRBJ1-1 | few | TRBV28 | ASSMTVPTEAF
TRBJ2-7 | - | TRBV7-9 | ASSPEDAFEQY
TRBJ2-4 | - | TRBV4-2 | ASSQGRNANIQY
TRBJ1-1 | many | TRBV12-3/TRBV12-4 | ASSLALLGTGGRAF
TRBJ2-1 | many | TRBV7-3 | ASSPRGTTDNEQF
TRBJ1-2 | many | TRBV2 | ASSDTVRGQGGYT
TRBJ2-2 | few | TRBV5-4 | ASSPQGGSNTGELF
TRBJ1-6 | many | TRBV21-1 | ASWMWPNSPLH
TRBJ1-4 | - | TRBV6-6 | ASSYRAATNEKLF
TRBJ1-2 | many | TRBV19 | ASAYGTNYGYT
TRBJ2-7 | many | TRBV20-1 | SARPDPSDEQY
TRBJ2-4 | few | TRBV11-2 | ASSLDPRLPLAKNIQY